The entry that follows covers one TCR beta chain sequence. What it recognizes is unknown. The CDR3 is made up of 15 amino acids. Germline V gene sequence: CDR1 SGHRS, CDR2 YFSETQ. V was trimmed by 4 bases and J by 0 bases, leaving 13 bases between them. The data belong to a study of regulatory T cells in long-lasting Graves disease. Overall study findings and caveats: Accuracy may have been reduced by the small sample size. Only peripheral blood was studied, not thyroid tissue. The study found lower TCR diversity in persistent Graves' patients than in newly diagnosed ones.

Time point of the sample: persistent/refractory GD, antithyroid drugs over 5 years with positive TRAb. TCR sequences were obtained from RNA taken from PBMCs. Peripheral blood, about 9 milliliters per patient, was collected in EDTA tubes. Library construction for TCR beta used iRepertoire HTBI primers and Arm-PCR of CDR3 regions. TCRdb passed the multiplex PCR reads through MiXCR, listing each CDR3 protein once. Here the sample spans 700,000 or so distinct CDR3 sequences, about 30% being singletons. The material sequenced was peripheral blood mononuclear cells (PBMCs), taken when the disease was refractory, from a patient treated with antithyroid drugs. This chain uses TRBV5-1 with TRBJ1-1; D is unclear. The clonotype was recovered from a female donor with Graves disease. The CDR3: CASSDPRILNTEAFF. The CDR3 nucleotides are TGCGCCAGCAGCGATCCACGCATACTGAACACTGAAGCTTTCTTT.